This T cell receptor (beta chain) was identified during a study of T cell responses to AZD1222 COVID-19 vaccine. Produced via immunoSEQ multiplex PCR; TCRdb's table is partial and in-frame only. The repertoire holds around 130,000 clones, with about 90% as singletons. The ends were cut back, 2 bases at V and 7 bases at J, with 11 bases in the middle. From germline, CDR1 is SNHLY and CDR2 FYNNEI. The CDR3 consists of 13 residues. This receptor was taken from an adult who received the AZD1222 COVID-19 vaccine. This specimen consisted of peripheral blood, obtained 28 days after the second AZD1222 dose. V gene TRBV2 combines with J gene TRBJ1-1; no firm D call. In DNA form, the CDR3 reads TGTGCCAGCAGTGAACAGCCGCTCTTTGAAGCTTTCTTT. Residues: CASSEQPLFEAFF.